These 2 T cell receptor beta chains originate from one sample sequenced in a study of regulatory T cells in long-lasting Graves disease. Documented time point: newly diagnosed GD, antithyroid drugs for less than 3 months. PBMC-derived RNA was used for the TCR library. Arm-PCR of CDR3 regions and iRepertoire HTBI primers were the basis on which TCR beta libraries were built. TCRdb re-derived calls from the multiplex PCR reads in MiXCR, one entry per CDR3 protein. This table has about 540,000 distinct CDR3 sequences, less than 15% appearing once. The sample was also reused in another study, on T cells in Graves' hyperthyroidism and ophthalmopathy.

Sequencing was performed on peripheral blood mononuclear cells (PBMCs), taken at new diagnosis, from a patient treated with antithyroid drugs. The receptor set was obtained from a man younger than 40 with Graves disease.

With regard to this clonotype: With a far larger clone one base away, a read error is the likely cause. This CDR3 reads CASSLNPASWETQYF. Here the CDR3 DNA reads TGTGCCAGCAGTTTAAATCCAGCGTCCTGGGAGACCCAGTACTTC. The chain links TRBV27 to TRBJ2-5; D is ambiguous. Trimming shortened V by 2 bases and J by 5 bases, and 15 bases separated the two germline ends. Germline CDR1 reads MNHEY; CDR2 reads SMNVEV (reference sequence). The CDR3 is 15 residues long.

This clonotype was recorded at least ten times. V is TRBV6-1 and J is TRBJ1-4, with a tentative D call TRBD1 (6 bases). Germline V gene lookup returns CDR1 MNHNS and CDR2 SASEGT. V lost 6 bases and J lost 8, with 13 bases in between. The CDR3 extends over 13 amino acids. The CDR3 reads CASSHETGEKLFF. CDR3 bases: TGTGCCAGCAGCCACGAAACAGGGGAAAAACTGTTTTTT.